The entry that follows covers one TCR beta chain sequence. Its matching antigen is unknown. This sample was included in a study of cytomegalovirus exposure and HLA in healthy donors. Study-level information: Researchers found that around 80% of 398 genotyped donors fell within the Caucasian-associated ancestry cluster.

Germline CDR1 SGDLS, CDR2 YYNGEE. The CDR3 consists of 14 residues. After removal of 4 bases from V and 2 bases from J, the junction contained 4 bases not matched to a gene. PCR used 60 Vbeta primers and 13 Jbeta primers. Sequencing was performed with immunoSEQ multiplex PCR; in TCRdb, only in-frame clones are kept and a portion is missing. The sample lists 150,000 to 200,000 clones, roughly 80% occurring once. While unrecorded immune exposures were likely, the donors were nominally healthy when sampled. General study findings and limits: In a later analysis, HLA-C alleles had the fewest associated TCRs, DRB1 alleles the most. TCR beta chains associated with HLA were, in a later analysis, more clonally expanded than equally common others.

Specimen: PBMCs. V gene TRBV9 combines with J gene TRBJ2-7; 9 positions match TRBD1. The clonotype was recovered from a woman aged 30 to 39 in good health and CMV-seropositive. The CDR3 DNA sequence: TGTGCCAGCAGCCCGCGGACAGGGGCCTACGAGCAGTACTTC. This encodes CASSPRTGAYEQYF. The full variable domain, rest sourced from reference TRBV9 and TRBJ2-7, is DSGVTQTPKHLITATGQRVTLRCSPRSGDLSVYWYQQSLDQGLQFLIQYYNGEERAKGNILERFSAQQFPDLHSELNLSSLELGDSALYFCASSPRTGAYEQYFGPGTRLTVT.